Shown below are 23 T cell receptor beta chains from a single sample sequenced in a study of blood T cell repertoires in COVID-19 (dated by TCRdb to the early 2020s). The method behind the library was the immunoSEQ multiplex PCR assay. Sourced from immuneACCESS, this table was stored by TCRdb with only in-frame sequences that have V and J called. A share of the clones is absent; for the studies checked, an unresolved V gene accounts for under half, and the remainder has no known explanation. The sample yields 79,000 or so clones; approximately 86% were counted once. The ten largest clonotypes hold 18% of the sample. Sequencing input: peripheral blood. These TCRs come from a human donor in a cohort sampled during active COVID-19.

The V call is TRBV6-5, the J call TRBJ2-1, with D perhaps matching TRBD1 (6 bases). The CDR3 consists of 13 residues. The ends were cut back, 2 bases at V and 7 bases at J, with 9 bases in the middle. CDR1 and CDR2 from the germline V gene are MNHEY and SVGAGI. The CDR3 protein is CASSYLQGNEQFF. The CDR3 bases are TGTGCCAGCAGTTACCTACAGGGAAATGAGCAGTTCTTC.

This chain uses TRBV28 with TRBJ2-1; TRBD1 aligns across 9 bases. This CDR3 is built from 16 residues. Trimming at V came to 2 bases and at J to 1 base, leaving 3 bases not matched to a gene. Germline-derived CDR1 and CDR2 are MDHEN and SYDVKM. Here the CDR3 DNA reads TGTGCCAGCAGTTTAGGCGGGACAGGGTCCTACAATGAGCAGTTCTTC. It specifies CASSLGGTGSYNEQFF. Full variable domain (missing parts from reference TRBV28 and TRBJ2-1): DVKVTQSSRYLVKRTGEKVFLECVQDMDHENMFWYRQDPGLGLRLIYFSYDVKMKEKGDIPEGYSVSREKKERFSLILESASTNQTSMYLCASSLGGTGSYNEQFFGPGTRLTVL.

This rearrangement joins TRBV18 to TRBJ1-4; D ambiguous. Trimming removed 6 bases from V and 5 bases from J, with 10 bases in between. CDR1 KGHSH and CDR2 LQKENI come from the germline V gene. This CDR3 contains 13 residues. The CDR3 is CASSRSANEKLFF. The CDR3 coding sequence is TGTGCCAGCTCGCGATCAGCGAATGAAAAACTGTTTTTT.

The chain recombines TRBV27 with TRBJ2-1; D call uncertain. Germline V gene sequence: CDR1 MNHEY, CDR2 SMNVEV (reference sequence). This CDR3 is built from 14 residues. Trimming removed 5 bases from V and 3 bases from J, with 11 bases in between. The CDR3 here is CASSPLGSYNEQFF. CDR3 nucleotides: TGTGCCAGCAGTCCCCTAGGTAGCTACAATGAGCAGTTCTTC.

The CDR3 region is CASTPDYRSYNEQFF. The CDR3, as DNA: TGTGCCAGCACCCCGGACTATCGCTCCTACAATGAGCAGTTCTTC. The chain links TRBV6-5 to TRBJ2-1; weak D call: TRBD2 (6 bases). Germline V gives CDR1 MNHEY, CDR2 SVGAGI. The V gene lost 7 bases and the J gene lost 0 bases, with 13 bases spanning the gap. There are 15 residues in the CDR3.

The J gene is TRBJ2-7, the V gene TRBV19, with a possible D match to TRBD1 (5 bases). The germline CDR1 and CDR2 sequences are LNHDA and SQIVND (reference sequence). Between the trimmed V and J ends, which lost 6 bases and 0 bases, there was a span of 15 bases. The CDR3 consists of 15 residues. In DNA form, the CDR3 reads TGTGCCAGTAGCTACGACAGTCAGATCTCCTACGAGCAGTACTTC. Amino acid sequence: CASSYDSQISYEQYF.

The gene calls are TRBV7-9 and TRBJ2-5; tentative D call: TRBD2 (6 bases). Germline values: CDR1 SEHNR, CDR2 FQNEAQ (reference sequence). V lost 5 bases, J lost 5 bases, and 21 bases lay in between. This CDR3 has 16 residues. The CDR3 sequence is CASSKESGLARETQYF. CDR3 sequence (DNA): TGTGCCAGCAGCAAGGAGTCGGGGCTAGCGCGGGAGACCCAGTACTTC.

V gene TRBV5-1 combines with J gene TRBJ2-1, with 7 bases that match TRBD2. The length of the CDR3 is 13 residues. V lost 4 bases, J lost 4 bases, and 2 bases stayed unmatched. Germline values: CDR1 SGHRS, CDR2 YFSETQ. The CDR3: CASSGGGYNEQFF. In DNA, the CDR3 is TGCGCCAGCAGCGGGGGAGGGTACAATGAGCAGTTCTTC.

The CDR3 loop is CASSPPYGQANTGELFF. DNA of the CDR3: TGTGCCAGCTCACCACCGTACGGACAAGCGAACACCGGGGAGCTGTTTTTT. The chain combines TRBV18 with TRBJ2-2, with D perhaps matching TRBD1 (5 bases). There are 17 residues in the CDR3. V shed 0 bases and J shed 0 bases, with 11 bases lying between them. CDR1 and CDR2 from the germline V gene are KGHSH and LQKENI.

This sequence joins TRBV23-1 and TRBJ2-4, with a possible D match to TRBD1 (7 bases). TRBV23-1 qualifies as an ORF whose function is uncertain. The CDR3 sequence is 13 residues long. Trimming took off 4 bases at V and 6 bases at J, with 10 bases between the two ends. CDR3 sequence (DNA): TGCGCCAGCAGTCGACAGGGAGGAAACATTCAGTACTTC. As protein: CASSRQGGNIQYF.

The genes are TRBV6-5 and TRBJ2-1, with 7 bases fitting TRBD2. The CDR3 sequence is 12 residues long. The V gene end was trimmed by 4 bases and the J gene end by 9 bases; junction bases not matched to a gene: 3. Germline assignment: CDR1 MNHEY and CDR2 SVGAGI. The CDR3 nucleotides are TGTGCCAGCAGTTTAGCGGGTGGTGAGCAGTTCTTC. Protein sequence: CASSLAGGEQFF.

The CDR3 loop is CASSFGQAYGYTF. The CDR3 DNA follows: TGTGCCAGCAGTTTTGGGCAGGCCTATGGCTACACCTTC. The chain has TRBV28 and TRBJ1-2; D is uncertain. Looked up from germline, CDR1 is MDHEN and CDR2 is SYDVKM. The length of the CDR3 is 13 residues. The V end was cut by 3 bases, the J end by 4 bases, with 9 bases between.

This CDR3 reads CASSLDPGSYEQYF. The CDR3 DNA reads as TGTGCCAGCAGCTTAGATCCAGGGTCCTACGAGCAGTACTTC. This rearrangement joins TRBV11-3 to TRBJ2-7; the D gene is possibly TRBD1 (5 bases). Germline CDR1 SGHNT, CDR2 YENEEA. This CDR3 has 14 residues. Trimming pared 0 bases from V and 1 base from J, leaving 7 bases between.

The genes are TRBV7-6 and TRBJ2-3; 15 nucleotides align to TRBD2. The germline V gene has CDR1 SGHVS and CDR2 FNYEAQ. V dropped 5 bases and J dropped 5; count of bases not matched to a gene: 11. This CDR3 has 18 residues. The CDR3 protein is CASSKVGLAGGPKDTQYF. In DNA form, the CDR3 reads TGTGCCAGCAGCAAAGTCGGACTAGCGGGAGGGCCAAAAGATACGCAGTATTTT.

V and J are TRBV12-3 or TRBV12-4 and TRBJ1-1; D might be TRBD1 (5 bases). V lost 10 bases and J 3 bases, leaving 9 bases between the germline ends. The CDR3 runs to 11 residues. The CDR3 DNA reads TGTGCCACCAGACAGTACACTGAAGCTTTCTTT. As protein: CATRQYTEAFF.

V usage is TRBV6-5 and J usage is TRBJ1-1; D call uncertain. CDR3 length equals 13 residues. V was trimmed by 4 bases and J by 5 bases, leaving 11 bases between them. Germline V lookup: CDR1 MNHEY, CDR2 SVGAGI. The CDR3 DNA sequence: TGTGCCAGCAGTTCCCCCCTATATACTGAAGCTTTCTTT. Its translation is CASSSPLYTEAFF.

This clone came up a few times. This sequence joins TRBV18 and TRBJ1-5; no definite D call. The CDR3 runs 13 residues. Germline assignment: CDR1 KGHSH and CDR2 LQKENI. Trimming pared 2 bases from V and 5 bases from J, leaving 7 bases between. For the CDR3, the DNA is TGTGCCAGCTCACCAACATCCGATCAGCCCCAGCATTTT. Translated, it gives CASSPTSDQPQHF.

This clone was detected a few times. The chain combines TRBV19 with TRBJ1-5; weak D call: TRBD1 (6 bases). Trimming removed 1 base at V and 9 bases at J, with 19 bases between. The CDR3 spans 16 residues. The germline gives CDR1 LNHDA, CDR2 SQIVND (reference sequence). The CDR3: CASSIVPVWGQRPQHF. In DNA, the CDR3 is TGTGCCAGTAGTATAGTCCCGGTTTGGGGGCAGCGGCCCCAGCATTTT.

The chain is built from TRBV27 and TRBJ1-4; TRBD1 matches at 9 bases. This CDR3 has 16 amino acids. V lost 5 bases and J lost 3; bases outside the gene matches: 7. The germline V gene encodes CDR1 MNHEY and CDR2 SMNVEV (reference sequence). CDR3 DNA: TGTGCCAGCAGTCTGGACAGGGGCGCAGCTAATGAAAAACTGTTTTTT. Encoded protein: CASSLDRGAANEKLFF. The complete variable domain, with remaining parts taken from reference TRBV27 and TRBJ1-4, reads EAQVTQNPRYLITVTGKKLTVTCSQNMNHEYMSWYRQDPGLGLRQIYYSMNVEVTDKGDVPEGYKVSRKEKRNFPLILESPSPNQTSLYFCASSLDRGAANEKLFFGSGTQLSVL.

V usage is TRBV6-5 and J usage is TRBJ2-1, with D perhaps TRBD1 (5 bases). CDR1 and CDR2 from the germline V gene are MNHEY and SVGAGI. Trimming pared 2 bases from V and 4 bases from J, leaving 12 bases between. The CDR3 runs to 15 residues. The CDR3: CASSYRRVGYNEQFF. The CDR3 DNA reads TGTGCCAGCAGTTACCGCAGGGTGGGGTACAATGAGCAGTTCTTC.

In this sample, this clone turned up a few times. CDR3: CSVATSGLNNEQFF. In DNA, the CDR3 is TGCAGCGTCGCTACTAGCGGGTTAAACAATGAGCAGTTCTTC. This chain links TRBV29-1 with TRBJ2-1, with 9 nucleotides matching TRBD2. This CDR3 spans 14 amino acids. The trim removed 6 bases at V and 5 bases at J, leaving 8 bases unmatched. The germline gives CDR1 SQVTM, CDR2 ANQGSEA.

CDR3 nucleotides: TGCGCCAGCAGCCAGGTTACTAGCGGGAGGGCGGCATCCTACAATGAGCAGTTCTTC. Protein product: CASSQVTSGRAASYNEQFF. V is TRBV4-1 and J is TRBJ2-1; 13 bases line up with TRBD2. Germline assignment: CDR1 MGHRA and CDR2 YSYEKL. The CDR3 spans 19 residues. V gave up 3 bases and J gave up 1 base; unmatched junction bases: 9.

This chain joins TRBV2 and TRBJ2-1; D possibly corresponds to TRBD2 (5 bases). Trimming pared 2 bases from V and 2 bases from J, leaving 13 bases between. Germline V gene data show CDR1 as SNHLY and CDR2 as FYNNEI. The CDR3 length is 16 residues. The CDR3 nucleotides read TGTGCCAGCAGTGAATGGCGAACTAGTACCTACAATGAGCAGTTCTTC. Protein: CASSEWRTSTYNEQFF. Variable domain in full (rest from reference TRBV2 and TRBJ2-1): EPEVTQTPSHQVTQMGQEVILRCVPISNHLYFYWYRQILGQKVEFLVSFYNNEISEKSEIFDDQFSVERPDGSNFTLKIRSTKLEDSAMYFCASSEWRTSTYNEQFFGPGTRLTVL.